This note documents a single T cell receptor beta chain sequence. Assay: immunoSEQ multiplex PCR; the TCRdb copy retains only in-frame clones and omits some. The sample comprises 350,000 to 400,000 clones, 86% of which are singletons, and just over 7% rests with the top ten. The CDR3 extends over 12 amino acids. Trimming removed 7 bases from V and 7 bases from J, with 13 bases in between. The germline V gene has CDR1 SNHLY and CDR2 FYNNEI. The data belong to a study of blood T cell repertoires in COVID-19. The chain recombines TRBV2 with TRBJ1-2, with D possibly TRBD1 on 6 matching bases. The TCR was taken from a woman aged 55-69 years with COVID-19, enrolled during active disease. Sequenced material: peripheral blood. In DNA form, the CDR3 reads TGTGCCAGCACGGAACAGGGCACTGGCTACACCTTC. Translating gives CASTEQGTGYTF.